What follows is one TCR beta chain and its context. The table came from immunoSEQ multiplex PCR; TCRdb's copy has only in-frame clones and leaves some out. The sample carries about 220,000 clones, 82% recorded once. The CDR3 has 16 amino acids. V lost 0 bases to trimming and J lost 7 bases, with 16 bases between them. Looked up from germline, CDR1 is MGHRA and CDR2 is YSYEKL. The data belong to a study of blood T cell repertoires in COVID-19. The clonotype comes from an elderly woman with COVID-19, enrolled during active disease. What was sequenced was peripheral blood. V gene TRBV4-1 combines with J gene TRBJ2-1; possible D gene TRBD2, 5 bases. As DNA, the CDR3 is TGCGCCAGCAGCCAAGATGAGGCGTCGACGGGGAATGAGCAGTTCTTC. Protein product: CASSQDEASTGNEQFF.